The following is a T cell receptor beta chain sequence with its context. What it binds is not known. With 2 bases removed from V and 1 base from J, the gap between germline ends came to 8 bases. The CDR3 covers 14 residues. Germline loops: CDR1 MNHNY, CDR2 SVGAGI (reference sequence). The data belong to a study of PD-1 blockade in classical Hodgkin lymphoma. Study observations and caveats: At baseline, newly diagnosed patients reportedly showed less TCR diversity than healthy donors.

Time point described: cycle 4 day 1 (C4D1), after about 6 weeks of nivolumab. Following autologous stem cell transplantation, relapse occurred in every patient, and exposure to brentuximab vedotin varied. Profiled with immunoSEQ multiplex PCR; TCRdb holds only in-frame clones, not every one. This table holds about 85,000 clones, 90% found once. This TCR came from a human donor with classical Hodgkin lymphoma. V and J are TRBV6-6 and TRBJ1-1; D is unresolved. The starting material was peripheral blood mononuclear cells (PBMCs), obtained before the fourth cycle of nivolumab. The CDR3, as DNA: TGTGCCAGCAGTTACGGAGGAGGGAACACTGAAGCTTTCTTT. Translated, it gives CASSYGGGNTEAFF.